Listed below are T cell receptor beta chains from one sample, sequenced in a study of radiation and T cells in renal cell carcinoma. Here immunoSEQ multiplex PCR was the method, and the copy in TCRdb shows in-frame clones only, minus some. The sample includes around 180,000 clones, approximately 90% of them seen just once. Here the sequenced sample was blood, taken from a patient whose treatment included radiotherapy and nephrectomy. The receptor source for this set is a woman aged 45-65 years with renal cell carcinoma. Each CDR3 is given with its conserved first and last residue.

J gene | V gene | CDR3 protein
TRBJ2-5 | TRBV7-3 | CASSLGEASGGMLYF
TRBJ1-1 | TRBV18 | CASSRMDKNTEAFF
TRBJ2-4 | TRBV5-5 | CASSGSRSGAKNIQYF
TRBJ1-1 | TRBV19 | CASQEQAMNTEAFF
TRBJ2-2 | TRBV11-2 | CASSLSRSGELFF
TRBJ2-1 | TRBV10-1 | CASSESLKRGYNEQFF
TRBJ1-2 | TRBV7-2 | CASSLDWTDYGYTF
TRBJ2-1 | TRBV12-5 | CASGLDAFRESQFF
TRBJ1-2 | TRBV28 | CASSRTVNYGYTF
TRBJ2-7 | TRBV5-1 | CASSLGLREQYF
TRBJ2-5 | TRBV4-2 | CASSSQGLQETQYF
TRBJ1-2 | TRBV19 | CASSQPGKGGYTF
TRBJ2-7 | TRBV6-8 | CATYPRGDYEQYF
TRBJ1-4 | TRBV15 | CATRQRGLTEKLFF
TRBJ1-3 | TRBV7-2 | CASSLDISGNTIYF
TRBJ1-1 | TRBV6-6 | CASSQEGSNSEAFF
TRBJ1-4 | TRBV5-5 | CASSWTATNEKLFF
TRBJ1-6 | TRBV6-4 | CASSVESYNSPLHF
TRBJ2-5 | TRBV19 | CASSIDRKETQYF
TRBJ2-3 | TRBV7-2 | CASSPTGQFFGTQYF
TRBJ2-7 | TRBV21-1 | CASSRTGAPYEQYF
TRBJ2-7 | TRBV7-8 | CASSPGHRSEQYF
TRBJ2-5 | TRBV20-1 | CSATRESQYF